A selection of T cell receptor beta chains follows, all from one sample in a study of T cell changes during pregnancy in multiple sclerosis. Assay used: immunoSEQ multiplex PCR; TCRdb lists only in-frame clones, some missing. The sample consists of 30,000 to 45,000 clones, about 92% of them appearing once. Sequencing used CD8+ T cells from peripheral blood mononuclear cells, obtained in the first trimester of pregnancy. The source of these receptors is a female donor with multiple sclerosis, enrolled in a pregnancy study. Each CDR3 is given with its conserved first and last residue. The D gene is left open where the match is weak. Clone size is stated in some rows and not others, as once, few, many or a class when expanded.

NA TRBJ2-5 TRBV7-2 NA TGTGCCAGCAGCTTAGGAATAGGGACATCCCAAGAGACCCAGTACTTC CASSLGIGTSQETQYF
NA TRBJ2-3 TRBV29-1 NA TGCAGCGTTGAAAAGGAGGGCTCGTATTTT CSVEKEGSYF
NA TRBJ1-6 TRBV11-2 TRBD1 TGTGCCAGCAGCTTAGGACAGGGGACTTTGGGAAATTCACCCCTCCACTTT CASSLGQGTLGNSPLHF
NA TRBJ1-1 TRBV7-2 NA TGTGCCAGCAGCTTAAGCCCAGGGTCAGCCAAAAGAGGAAACACTGAAGCTTTCTTT CASSLSPGSAKRGNTEAFF
NA TRBJ2-1 TRBV4-1 TRBD1 TGCGCCAGCAGCCTGATCAGGGGGTCCTACAATGAGCAGTTCTTC CASSLIRGSYNEQFF
NA TRBJ2-7 TRBV25-1 NA TGTGCCAGCAGTGAAGGGCGAGCTCCCTACGAGCAGTACTTC CASSEGRAPYEQYF
NA TRBJ2-7 TRBV5-8 TRBD1 TGTGCCAGCAGCCTGGGACAGTACTACGAGCAGTACTTC CASSLGQYYEQYF
NA TRBJ2-1 TRBV6-1 NA TGTGCCAGCAGTGTCTATGACTTGCCCCCGAATGAGCAGTTCTTC CASSVYDLPPNEQFF
NA TRBJ2-3 TRBV11-1 TRBD2 TGTGCCAGCAGTCCCCACCGGGGACTAGGGCATCCAGATACGCAGTATTTT CASSPHRGLGHPDTQYF
NA TRBJ2-1 TRBV19 TRBD2 TGTGCCAGTAACTTCGGGGGGGCTAACAATGAGCAGTTCTTC CASNFGGANNEQFF
few TRBJ2-5 TRBV6-4 NA TGTGCCAGCAGTGCGCGAGCCCGAGAGACCCAGTACTTC CASSARARETQYF
NA TRBJ2-7 TRBV6-1 TRBD1 TGTGCCAGCAGTGAATTTGGGGGACAGGGGGCAAGCGAGCAGTACTTC CASSEFGGQGASEQYF
NA TRBJ1-5 TRBV5-6 TRBD1 TGTGCCAGCAGCTTGCAGGGGGGACAGCCCCAGCATTTT CASSLQGGQPQHF
NA TRBJ2-3 TRBV9 TRBD1 TGTGCCAGCAGCGTAGGGGACAGTTGGGGCACAGATACGCAGTATTTT CASSVGDSWGTDTQYF
NA TRBJ1-2 TRBV11-2 NA TGTGCCAGCAGCCCATCGAAGGAGGGCTACACCTTC CASSPSKEGYTF
NA TRBJ1-5 TRBV18 TRBD1 TGTGCCAGCTCACCCCCTGGGCTACAGGGGGCAAGTCAGCCCCAGCATTTT CASSPPGLQGASQPQHF
once TRBJ2-7 TRBV7-9 TRBD2 TGTGCCAGCAGCTTAACTAGCGGGGGGGCCTTGGTCGACTACGAGCAGTACTTC CASSLTSGGALVDYEQYF